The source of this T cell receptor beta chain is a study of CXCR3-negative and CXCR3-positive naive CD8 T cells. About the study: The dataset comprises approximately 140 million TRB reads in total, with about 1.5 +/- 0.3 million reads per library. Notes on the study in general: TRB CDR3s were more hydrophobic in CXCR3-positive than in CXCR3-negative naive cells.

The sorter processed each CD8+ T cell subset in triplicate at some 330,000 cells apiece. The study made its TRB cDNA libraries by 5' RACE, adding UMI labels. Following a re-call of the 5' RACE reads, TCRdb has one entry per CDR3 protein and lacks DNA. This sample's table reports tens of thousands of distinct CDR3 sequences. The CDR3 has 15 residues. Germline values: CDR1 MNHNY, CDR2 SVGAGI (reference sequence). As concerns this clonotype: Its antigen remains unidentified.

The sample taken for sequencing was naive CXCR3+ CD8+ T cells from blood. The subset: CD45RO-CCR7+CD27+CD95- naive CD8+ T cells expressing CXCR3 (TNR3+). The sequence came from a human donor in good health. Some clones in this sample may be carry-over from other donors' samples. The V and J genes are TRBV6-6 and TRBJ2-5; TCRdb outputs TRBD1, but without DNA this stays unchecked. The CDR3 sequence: CASSYSAGEAETQYF.